Listed here are 3 T cell receptor beta chains from one sample, sequenced in a study of shared T cell receptors in the human thymus. The repertoire was sequenced with immunoSEQ multiplex PCR; TCRdb's copy has only in-frame clones and lacks some. Altogether just under 550,000 clones are present, 75% to 85% being singletons, with the ten largest covering 0.01% to 0.015%. The data also belong to a second study, concerning human thymus T cells.

The sequenced sample consisted of thymocytes. The receptors were gathered from a boy under two years old with a congenital heart defect.

The V gene is TRBV21-1, the J gene TRBJ2-7; the table calls TRBD2, which could not be checked here. TRBV21-1 is termed a pseudogene. The CDR3 is 16 amino acids. CDR3 coding DNA: TGTGCCAGCAGCAAAATCCGACGCGGCCTCTCCTACGAGCAGTACTTC. Amino acids: CASSKIRRGLSYEQYF.

This chain uses TRBV2 with TRBJ2-7, with TRBD2 matching 8 bases. The CDR3 has 12 residues. The J segment lost 2 bases and the V segment lost 11 bases, leaving 5 bases of the junction unmatched. Germline lookup yields CDR1 SNHLY and CDR2 FYNNEI. CDR3 loop: CALKLAAYEQYF. DNA for the CDR3: TGTGCCCTAAAACTAGCGGCCTACGAGCAGTACTTC.

The rearrangement uses TRBV4-1 and TRBJ1-4; D gene uncertain. V was cut by 1 base and J by 8 bases, with 14 bases left in between. CDR3 length equals 15 residues. Looked up from germline, CDR1 is MGHRA and CDR2 is YSYEKL. In DNA form, the CDR3 reads TGCGCCAGCAGCCAAGGGGGTGATGGAGGGGAAAAACTGTTTTTT. Its translation is CASSQGGDGGEKLFF.